A single sample gave rise to the 11 T cell receptor beta chains below, sequenced in a study of T cell repertoires in cytomegalovirus infection. Each CDR3 protein gets one entry after TCRdb re-called the reads with MiXCR. The sample yields about 740,000 distinct CDR3 sequences, roughly 33% seen once. Antigen specificity for these receptors is unknown. Sequencing used cultured PBMCs, obtained from culture after CMV antigen stimulation. These receptors came from a human donor in good health (CMV status not recorded). Some clones in this sample may be carry-over from other donors' samples.

The table lists this clonotype with many counts. The chain recombines TRBV7-2 with TRBJ2-3, with 7 positions matching TRBD1. V dropped 5 bases and J dropped 7; count of bases not matched to a gene: 6. The CDR3 contains 13 residues. CDR1 is SGHTA and CDR2 is FQGNSA in the germline V gene. CDR3 DNA sequence: TGTGCCAGCAGCACGGACAGGCGCCATACGCAGTATTTT. Residues: CASSTDRRHTQYF.

V is TRBV29-1 and J is TRBJ1-1; 7 bases line up with TRBD1. The germline V gene encodes CDR1 SQVTM and CDR2 ANQGSEA. The CDR3 consists of 15 residues. Trimming cost V 7 bases and J 6 bases; bases outside gene matches: 17. In DNA, the CDR3 is TGCAGCGCCCAGGGGCCGGGACAGAGACGGTCTGAAGCTTTCTTT. The encoded protein is CSAQGPGQRRSEAFF.

This clonotype was observed a few times. This rearrangement joins TRBV12-3 or TRBV12-4 to TRBJ2-1; the D is unclear. Trimming pared 6 bases from V and 1 base from J, leaving 13 bases between. The CDR3 spans 15 residues. The CDR3 DNA reads TGTGCCAGCAGCCCACCACCGGGTTCCTACAATGAGCAGTTCTTC. Its protein is CASSPPPGSYNEQFF.

This clonotype was seen only a few times. V is TRBV7-2 and J is TRBJ1-1, with D maybe TRBD1 (6 bases). The V end was cut by 7 bases, the J end by 0 bases, with 15 bases between. Germline V gene data show CDR1 as SGHTA and CDR2 as FQGNSA. CDR3 size: 15 residues. This CDR3 is CASTLRGLLNTEAFF. The CDR3 region has the DNA TGTGCCAGCACCCTTCGGGGGCTTTTGAACACTGAAGCTTTCTTT.

The genes are TRBV20-1 and TRBJ1-6; maybe TRBD1 (5 bases). The V and J ends lost 1 base and 7 bases respectively, with 11 bases between them. The CDR3 has 14 residues. The V gene's germline CDR1 is DFQATT and CDR2 SNEGSKA (reference sequence). CDR3 amino acids: CSARGRQRNSPLHF. The CDR3 region has the DNA TGCAGTGCTAGAGGCCGACAGAGAAATTCACCCCTCCACTTT.

The chain links TRBV11-2 to TRBJ2-7; maybe TRBD2 (7 bases). This CDR3 contains 15 residues. V was clipped by 3 bases and J by 2 bases, with 14 bases between them. Looked up from germline, CDR1 is SGHAT and CDR2 is FQNNGV. CDR3 sequence (DNA): TGTGCCAGCAGCTTTGGCGGGGGCATCGCCTACGAGCAGTACTTC. Translated, it gives CASSFGGGIAYEQYF.

This clonotype was counted between two and nine times. This chain connects TRBV11-2 to TRBJ2-2; D is uncertain. V lost 0 bases and J lost 13, with 9 bases in between. This CDR3 is 12 amino acids long. Germline CDR1 reads SGHAT; CDR2 reads FQNNGV. This chain's CDR3 is CASSLDYGGLFF. Written as DNA, the CDR3 is TGTGCCAGCAGCTTAGACTACGGCGGGCTGTTTTTT.

This clonotype was counted ten times or more. The chain links TRBV7-2 to TRBJ2-3; 10 bases agree with TRBD2. V shed 4 bases and J 7 bases; nucleotides not matched to a gene: 17. The germline CDR1 and CDR2 sequences are SGHTA and FQGNSA. The CDR3 has 18 amino acids. The CDR3 bases are TGTGCCAGCAGCTCCTTAGGGGGGCTAGCGGGAGATGGAAATACGCAGTATTTT. This sequence encodes CASSSLGGLAGDGNTQYF.

The chain employs TRBV7-8 and TRBJ2-3; D may be TRBD1 (6 bases). CDR1 is SGHVS and CDR2 is FQNEAQ in the germline V gene. V dropped 5 bases and J dropped 0 bases, with 21 bases sitting between them. The CDR3 length is 18 residues. The CDR3 reads CASSDRQAPGPSTDTQYF. The DNA of the CDR3 is TGTGCCAGCAGCGATCGACAGGCACCGGGACCCAGCACAGATACGCAGTATTTT.

For the CDR3, the DNA is TGTGCCAGCAGTTTATGGGGGGGCACAGATACGCAGTATTTT. Translated: CASSLWGGTDTQYF. The genes are TRBV27 and TRBJ2-3, with TRBD2 as a possible D gene (6 bases). The CDR3 has 14 amino acids. CDR1 is MNHEY, CDR2 SMNVEV, per germline (reference sequence). V lost 1 base to trimming and J lost 1 base, with 6 bases between them.

This clonotype was detected ten times or more. The rearrangement uses TRBV7-2 and TRBJ1-6; a possible D gene is TRBD1 (6 bases). The V gene lost 3 bases and the J gene lost 6 bases, with 12 bases spanning the gap. Germline assignment: CDR1 SGHTA and CDR2 FQGNSA. CDR3 length: 15 amino acids. CDR3 DNA sequence: TGTGCCAGCAGCTTGGTCGGGACAAGTAATTCACCCCTCCACTTT. This gives the protein CASSLVGTSNSPLHF.